Below are 14 T cell receptor beta chains sequenced from a single sample in a study of blood T cell repertoires in COVID-19. Data came from immunoSEQ multiplex PCR; TCRdb stores just in-frame clones and leaves some out. Among roughly 150,000 clones listed, almost 85% were seen once. Sequencing was done on a sample of peripheral blood. The source is a woman aged 80 or over with COVID-19, enrolled during active disease.

The chain combines TRBV2 with TRBJ2-3; D gene ambiguous. This CDR3 region has 14 residues. The V end was cut by 1 base, the J end by 4 bases, with 9 bases between. Germline CDR1 is SNHLY and CDR2 is FYNNEI. CDR3 in DNA: TGTGCCAGCAGTGAAGGGCTAGTAGCAGATACGCAGTATTTT. Translated: CASSEGLVADTQYF.

The V gene is TRBV18, the J gene TRBJ1-1; D is unresolved. Germline CDR1 is KGHSH and CDR2 is LQKENI. The CDR3 runs to 13 residues. V lost 3 bases and J lost 8, with 13 bases in between. The DNA of the CDR3 is TGTGCCAGCTCACCCTCACAAGATGTGGAAGCTTTCTTT. This translates into CASSPSQDVEAFF.

J is TRBJ1-1 and V is TRBV7-3; D is unclear. Germline assignment: CDR1 SGHTA and CDR2 FQGTGA. CDR3 length equals 15 residues. V shed 5 bases and J shed 7 bases, with 20 bases lying between them. The CDR3 reads CASSPSTVEGSEAFF. In DNA form, the CDR3 reads TGTGCCAGCAGCCCCAGTACGGTGGAGGGTAGTGAAGCTTTCTTT.

CDR3 nucleotides: TGTGCCAGCAGCGAAAGGGGAGGCGGGTTCACCGGGGAGCTGTTTTTT. Translation: CASSERGGGFTGELFF. The chain employs TRBV9 and TRBJ2-2, with D possibly matching TRBD2 (6 bases). This CDR3 spans 16 amino acids. The ends were cut back, 3 bases at V and 4 bases at J, with 16 bases in the middle. CDR1 is SGDLS, CDR2 YYNGEE, per germline. The full variable domain, with the rest looked up from reference TRBV9 and TRBJ2-2, is DSGVTQTPKHLITATGQRVTLRCSPRSGDLSVYWYQQSLDQGLQFLIQYYNGEERAKGNILERFSAQQFPDLHSELNLSSLELGDSALYFCASSERGGGFTGELFFGEGSRLTVL.

As DNA, the CDR3 is TGTGCCAGCAGTTACCCGACAGGGGGCGCGACAGATACGCAGTATTTT. Translated: CASSYPTGGATDTQYF. The chain joins TRBV6-2 or TRBV6-3 to TRBJ2-3, with TRBD1 matching over 10 bases. V was pared by 2 bases and J by 3 bases, with 5 bases of the junction left unmatched. The V gene's germline CDR1 is MNHEY and CDR2 SVGEGT. The CDR3 is made up of 16 amino acids.

V gene TRBV27 combines with J gene TRBJ1-4, with unresolved D. V dropped 4 bases and J dropped 1 base, with 7 bases sitting between them. The CDR3 length is 14 residues. Germline V CDR1 and CDR2: MNHEY, SMNVEV (reference sequence). The CDR3 sequence is CASSWHRTNEKLFF. CDR3 nucleotide sequence: TGTGCCAGCAGTTGGCACAGAACTAATGAAAAACTGTTTTTT. The whole variable domain, filled in from reference TRBV27 and TRBJ1-4, reads EAQVTQNPRYLITVTGKKLTVTCSQNMNHEYMSWYRQDPGLGLRQIYYSMNVEVTDKGDVPEGYKVSRKEKRNFPLILESPSPNQTSLYFCASSWHRTNEKLFFGSGTQLSVL.

The chain is built from TRBV7-9 and TRBJ1-2; D perhaps matches TRBD1 (6 bases). V gave up 5 bases and J gave up 1 base, with 14 bases separating them. CDR1 is SEHNR, CDR2 FQNEAQ, per germline (reference sequence). The CDR3 sequence is 15 residues long. The CDR3 loop reads CASSADRTFNYGYTF. CDR3 DNA: TGTGCCAGCAGCGCAGACAGGACTTTTAACTATGGCTACACCTTC. The whole variable domain, filled in from reference TRBV7-9 and TRBJ1-2, reads DTGVSQNPRHKITKRGQNVTFRCDPISEHNRLYWYRQTLGQGPEFLTYFQNEAQLEKSRLLSDRFSAERPKGSFSTLEIQRTEQGDSAMYLCASSADRTFNYGYTFGSGTRLTVV.

This rearrangement joins TRBV27 to TRBJ2-3, with 10 bases lining up with TRBD2. Germline CDR1 is MNHEY and CDR2 is SMNVEV (reference sequence). The CDR3 has 16 residues. Trimming took 7 bases from V and 2 from J; bases not matched to a gene: 9. As DNA, the CDR3 is TGTGCCAGCACTTCAGTAGCGGGAGGCTCCACAGATACGCAGTATTTT. Residues: CASTSVAGGSTDTQYF.

The chain recombines TRBV12-3 or TRBV12-4 with TRBJ1-2, with unresolved D. The CDR3 sequence is 13 residues long. The V and J ends lost 3 bases and 8 bases respectively, with 13 bases between them. CDR3 in amino acids: CASSFGPHTGYTF. The CDR3 bases are TGTGCCAGCAGTTTTGGGCCCCATACGGGCTACACCTTC.

The rearrangement links TRBV28 to TRBJ2-5, with TRBD2 identical over 7 bases. Germline CDR1 is MDHEN and CDR2 is SYDVKM. Trimming removed 6 bases from V and 4 bases from J; junction bases left unmatched: 14. The CDR3 sequence is 16 residues long. CDR3 nucleotides: TGTGCCAGCAGGTCCCCTTGGGGGGGGATCGGAGAGACCCAGTACTTC. It specifies CASRSPWGGIGETQYF.

The chain carries TRBV24-1 and TRBJ2-5; TRBD2 agrees at 10 bases. V lost 1 base and J lost 4; bases outside the gene matches: 8. CDR3 length: 17 amino acids. CDR1 KGHDR and CDR2 SFDVKD come from the germline V gene. CDR3 loop: CATSDFRASGSRETQYF. DNA of the CDR3: TGTGCCACCAGTGATTTCAGGGCTAGCGGGAGTCGAGAGACCCAGTACTTC.

V and J are TRBV24-1 and TRBJ2-3; TRBD2 agrees at 12 bases. V lost 0 bases to trimming and J lost 2 bases; unmatched junction nucleotides: 5. CDR3 length: 18 residues. CDR1 and CDR2 from the germline V gene are KGHDR and SFDVKD. CDR3: CATSDLRLAGDSTDTQYF. CDR3 in DNA: TGTGCCACCAGTGATTTGAGACTAGCGGGAGACTCCACAGATACGCAGTATTTT.

The chain links TRBV5-6 to TRBJ2-1, with 11 bases fitting TRBD2. Germline V lookup: CDR1 SGHDT, CDR2 YYEEEE. The CDR3 is 16 amino acids. V lost 2 bases to trimming and J lost 3 bases; unmatched junction nucleotides: 4. The CDR3 region is CASSFLLAGGYNEQFF. CDR3 coding DNA: TGTGCCAGCAGCTTTTTGCTAGCGGGAGGCTACAATGAGCAGTTCTTC.

The chain has TRBV12-3 or TRBV12-4 and TRBJ2-2, with D perhaps TRBD1 (5 bases). The V gene lost 3 bases and the J gene lost 6 bases, with 8 bases spanning the gap. The CDR3 consists of 13 residues. The CDR3 region has the DNA TGTGCCAGCAGTTTCCCAGGGCCCGGGGAGCTGTTTTTT. This translates into CASSFPGPGELFF.